These 30 T cell receptor beta chains originate from one sample sequenced in a study of cytomegalovirus exposure and HLA in healthy donors. Use of 60 Vbeta and 13 Jbeta primers characterized the PCR. The data were produced by immunoSEQ multiplex PCR, yet TCRdb's version contains in-frame clones alone and is incomplete. Here the sample spans 140,000 or so clones, 80% being singletons. The specimen was PBMCs. These receptors were collected from a man aged 40-49 years in good health and CMV-seronegative.

The V and J genes are TRBV5-1 and TRBJ2-5; D is unclear. Germline assignment: CDR1 SGHRS and CDR2 YFSETQ. The V end was cut by 0 bases, the J end by 3 bases, with 9 bases between. CDR3 length: 14 residues. For the CDR3, the DNA is TGCGCCAGCAGCTTGGTAGGAGAAGAAGAGACCCAGTACTTC. Translating it yields CASSLVGEEETQYF.

This clone was seen a few times. V gene TRBV4-3 combines with J gene TRBJ1-1; D unresolved. Per germline, CDR1 LGHNA and CDR2 YSLEER. V was shortened by 0 bases and J by 1 base, with 9 bases between the two germline ends. The CDR3 covers 15 residues. The CDR3: CASSQDSRENTEAFF. In DNA, the CDR3 is TGCGCCAGCAGCCAAGATTCCCGGGAGAACACTGAAGCTTTCTTT.

This clone was counted once. The V and J genes are TRBV28 and TRBJ1-2; D is uncertain. Germline V gene sequence: CDR1 MDHEN, CDR2 SYDVKM. The germline V and J ends were trimmed by 5 bases and 7 bases, with 11 bases remaining between them. The CDR3 contains 12 residues. The CDR3 region is CASSVDIRGYTF. The DNA for the CDR3 is TGTGCCAGCAGTGTTGACATCCGTGGCTACACCTTC.

The V and J genes are TRBV7-9 and TRBJ2-7; D may be TRBD2 (6 bases). This CDR3 spans 14 amino acids. Germline V gene sequence: CDR1 SEHNR, CDR2 FQNEAQ (reference sequence). V lost 4 bases and J 3 bases, leaving 13 bases between the germline ends. The CDR3 region has the DNA TGTGCCAGCAGCTCACTAGGGACTCGCTACGAGCAGTACTTC. This translates into CASSSLGTRYEQYF.

This clone has more than one count but fewer than ten. The chain has TRBV28 and TRBJ1-5, with 8 bases lining up with TRBD1. The trim removed 3 bases at V and 5 bases at J, leaving 3 bases unmatched. This CDR3 comprises 14 residues. The germline V gene encodes CDR1 MDHEN and CDR2 SYDVKM. CDR3: CASSLTGAHQPQHF. In DNA, the CDR3 is TGTGCCAGCAGTTTGACAGGGGCCCATCAGCCCCAGCATTTT.

The genes are TRBV28 and TRBJ1-1; possible D gene TRBD1, 5 bases. Trimming took off 6 bases at V and 10 bases at J, with 15 bases between the two ends. Germline V gene data show CDR1 as MDHEN and CDR2 as SYDVKM. The CDR3 spans 12 residues. CDR3 sequence: CASRGSTQGAFF. CDR3 bases: TGTGCCAGCAGGGGTTCGACGCAGGGAGCTTTCTTT.

The genes are TRBV10-2 and TRBJ1-6; possible D gene TRBD1, 5 bases. This CDR3 region has 15 residues. V lost 6 bases and J 9 bases, leaving 18 bases between the germline ends. Germline V gene sequence: CDR1 WSHSY, CDR2 SAAADI. The CDR3 sequence: CASSGPGELGSPLHF. The CDR3 DNA reads TGCGCCAGCAGCGGACCGGGGGAGTTGGGTTCACCCCTCCACTTT.

This clone was seen only a few times. The CDR3 DNA is TGTGCCAGCACCTCAGGGTTTTCCCATGAAGAGACCCAGTACTTC. Translation: CASTSGFSHEETQYF. The chain combines TRBV6-5 with TRBJ2-5; weak D call: TRBD1 (5 bases). Germline CDR1 reads MNHEY; CDR2 reads SVGAGI. The CDR3 sequence is 15 residues long. Trimming took 7 bases from V and 3 from J, leaving 18 bases between them.

The chain is built from TRBV6-6 and TRBJ2-7, with TRBD2 matching over 7 bases. V lost 4 bases to trimming and J lost 6 bases; unmatched junction nucleotides: 12. CDR3 length: 15 residues. Germline V lookup: CDR1 MNHNY, CDR2 SVGAGI (reference sequence). The CDR3 loop reads CASSFLGTKASEQYF. The DNA for the CDR3 is TGTGCCAGCAGTTTCCTAGGGACTAAGGCGAGCGAGCAGTACTTC.

V is TRBV7-9 and J is TRBJ1-2, with 7 bases fitting TRBD1. This CDR3 contains 15 residues. V shed 5 bases and J 4 bases; nucleotides not matched to a gene: 10. Germline V gene sequence: CDR1 SEHNR, CDR2 FQNEAQ (reference sequence). The chain's CDR3 is CASSLQNRGAYGYTF. The CDR3 DNA sequence: TGTGCCAGCAGCCTCCAAAACAGGGGTGCCTATGGCTACACCTTC.

The V and J genes are TRBV6-5 and TRBJ2-7; the match to TRBD1 covers 9 bases. V gave up 5 bases and J gave up 0 bases; unmatched junction bases: 2. This CDR3 has 14 residues. CDR1 is MNHEY, CDR2 SVGAGI, per germline. CDR3 region: CASSRTGDSYEQYF. The CDR3 DNA reads as TGTGCCAGCAGTAGGACAGGGGACTCCTACGAGCAGTACTTC.

V is TRBV27 and J is TRBJ1-2; D gene unclear. Trimming removed 2 bases at V and 0 bases at J, with 7 bases between. CDR1 MNHEY and CDR2 SMNVEV come from the germline V gene (reference sequence). This CDR3 region has 14 residues. CDR3 in amino acids: CASSLRGTNYGYTF. The CDR3 nucleotides are TGTGCCAGCAGTTTACGCGGGACTAACTATGGCTACACCTTC.

The chain links TRBV9 to TRBJ2-7, with TRBD2 identical over 8 bases. CDR1 and CDR2 from the germline V gene are SGDLS and YYNGEE. The ends lost 3 bases at V and 2 bases at J; junction bases unmatched: 10. The CDR3 loop spans 16 amino acids. Written as DNA, the CDR3 is TGTGCCAGCAGCGCCAATTCGGGGGGGAAGACCTACGAGCAGTACTTC. The encoded protein is CASSANSGGKTYEQYF.

This rearrangement joins TRBV5-1 to TRBJ2-7; D may be TRBD2 (6 bases). In germline, CDR1 is SGHRS, CDR2 YFSETQ. This CDR3 has 16 residues. Between the trimmed V and J ends, which lost 1 base and 0 bases, there was a span of 14 bases. The CDR3 coding sequence is TGCGCCAGCAGCTTGACAGTTCCGACTAGCTCCTACGAGCAGTACTTC. This encodes CASSLTVPTSSYEQYF. The whole variable domain, filled in from reference TRBV5-1 and TRBJ2-7, reads KAGVTQTPRYLIKTRGQQVTLSCSPISGHRSVSWYQQTPGQGLQFLFEYFSETQRNKGNFPGRFSGRQFSNSRSEMNVSTLELGDSALYLCASSLTVPTSSYEQYFGPGTRLTVT.

This chain uses TRBV5-1 with TRBJ2-3; 8 bases agree with TRBD1. This CDR3 region has 16 residues. Trimming removed 4 bases from V and 5 bases from J; junction bases left unmatched: 12. Germline values: CDR1 SGHRS, CDR2 YFSETQ. The CDR3 nucleotides read TGCGCCAGCAGCCCCGCCGGACAGGGCCGGGGAGATACGCAGTATTTT. This translates into CASSPAGQGRGDTQYF.

This chain joins TRBV7-9 and TRBJ2-2; D perhaps matches TRBD2 (7 bases). The CDR3 runs to 17 residues. Between the trimmed V and J ends, which lost 0 bases and 3 bases, there was a span of 14 bases. Germline V gives CDR1 SEHNR, CDR2 FQNEAQ (reference sequence). The CDR3 region has the DNA TGTGCCAGCAGCTTAGCGGGGGGGCTACAGGACACCGGGGAGCTGTTTTTT. It translates to CASSLAGGLQDTGELFF.

As concerns this clone: Other DNA sequences of this sample code for an identical CDR3. The chain joins TRBV10-1 to TRBJ2-5, with D possibly matching TRBD1 (6 bases). The CDR3 length is 13 residues. CDR1 WNHNN and CDR2 SYGVQD come from the germline V gene (reference sequence). The V gene lost 6 bases and the J gene lost 0 bases, with 8 bases spanning the gap. The chain's CDR3 is CASSGQYQETQYF. CDR3 DNA: TGCGCCAGCAGCGGACAGTACCAAGAGACCCAGTACTTC.

The rearrangement links TRBV7-2 to TRBJ1-2; tentatively, D is TRBD1 (6 bases). CDR1 SGHTA and CDR2 FQGNSA come from the germline V gene. This CDR3 spans 14 amino acids. Trimming stripped 5 bases from V and 3 bases from J, with 13 bases between. DNA of the CDR3: TGTGCCAGCAGCCCAGCGTCAGGGGACTATGGCTACACCTTC. Protein: CASSPASGDYGYTF.

J is TRBJ1-2 and V is TRBV4-3; D gene unclear. The V gene lost 0 bases and the J gene lost 1 base, with 9 bases spanning the gap. Per germline, CDR1 LGHNA and CDR2 YSLEER. The CDR3 extends over 15 amino acids. CDR3 region: CASSQDPTYNYGYTF. CDR3 in DNA: TGCGCCAGCAGCCAAGATCCCACTTATAACTATGGCTACACCTTC.

CDR3 in amino acids: CASSDVGAPYNEQFF. CDR3 sequence (DNA): TGTGCCAGCAGTGATGTTGGGGCCCCCTACAATGAGCAGTTCTTC. The chain joins TRBV25-1 to TRBJ2-1; D is possibly TRBD1 (5 bases). This CDR3 contains 15 residues. Trimming pared 3 bases from V and 2 bases from J, leaving 11 bases between. CDR1 MGHDK and CDR2 SYGVNS come from the germline V gene.

The chain carries TRBV14 and TRBJ2-7; no reliable D call. CDR1 SGHDN and CDR2 FVKESK come from the germline V gene. The CDR3 totals 12 residues. V was clipped by 3 bases and J by 4 bases, with 7 bases between them. CDR3 DNA: TGTGCCAGCAGCCAGTCGTTTTACGAGCAGTACTTC. It yields the protein CASSQSFYEQYF. The whole variable domain, filled in from reference TRBV14 and TRBJ2-7, reads EAGVTQFPSHSVIEKGQTVTLRCDPISGHDNLYWYRRVMGKEIKFLLHFVKESKQDESGMPNNRFLAERTGGTYSTLKVQPAELEDSGVYFCASSQSFYEQYFGPGTRLTVT.

This chain connects TRBV2 to TRBJ1-6; D remains ambiguous. The CDR3 extends over 14 amino acids. The germline CDR1 and CDR2 sequences are SNHLY and FYNNEI. The ends were cut back, 5 bases at V and 9 bases at J, with 14 bases in the middle. The CDR3 loop reads CASSLTLRGSPLHF. CDR3 DNA sequence: TGTGCCAGCAGTCTGACGCTACGGGGTTCACCCCTCCACTTT.

This sequence joins TRBV28 and TRBJ1-2, with 12 bases matching TRBD1. J gave up 8 bases and V 8 bases, and 9 bases lay outside the gene matches. Germline V gene data show CDR1 as MDHEN and CDR2 as SYDVKM. CDR3 length: 14 amino acids. The CDR3 coding sequence is TGTGCCAGCCACCGGGGACAGGGGGCAGGAGGCTACACCTTC. This codes for CASHRGQGAGGYTF.

The rearrangement links TRBV6-5 to TRBJ1-5; possibly TRBD1 for D (6 bases). Germline CDR1 and CDR2: MNHEY and SVGAGI. The V end was cut by 6 bases, the J end by 4 bases, with 16 bases between. This CDR3 has 15 amino acids. CDR3 DNA sequence: TGTGCCAGCAGACAATCCAGGGGACCAAATCAGCCCCAGCATTTT. This translates into CASRQSRGPNQPQHF.

In DNA, the CDR3 is TGTGCCAGTACCCCACTTAAGCAGGGGGCTTGGATCACTGAAGCTTTCTTT. Translating gives CASTPLKQGAWITEAFF. The chain has TRBV19 and TRBJ1-1; 8 nucleotides align to TRBD1. The CDR3 extends over 17 amino acids. Looked up from germline, CDR1 is LNHDA and CDR2 is SQIVND (reference sequence). The V and J ends lost 7 bases and 4 bases, in that order; junction bases with no gene match: 17.

The gene calls are TRBV2 and TRBJ2-3; TRBD1 agrees at 9 bases. Per germline, CDR1 SNHLY and CDR2 FYNNEI. CDR3 length equals 15 residues. Trimming took 4 bases from V and 2 from J; bases not matched to a gene: 4. Written as DNA, the CDR3 is TGTGCCAGCAGTGGGACAGGGGCTTTCACAGATACGCAGTATTTT. Its translation: CASSGTGAFTDTQYF.

The CDR3, as DNA: TGTGCCAGCAGTGAAGGGGCTTACAGGCCAGCCTACGAGCAGTACTTC. Protein sequence: CASSEGAYRPAYEQYF. The chain is built from TRBV6-1 and TRBJ2-7; TRBD1 is a possible D gene (5 bases). The CDR3 runs to 16 residues. V dropped 1 base and J dropped 2 bases, with 15 bases sitting between them. The germline V gene has CDR1 MNHNS and CDR2 SASEGT.

The chain is built from TRBV7-9 and TRBJ1-3, with TRBD1 matching 8 bases. The trim removed 5 bases at V and 8 bases at J, leaving 8 bases unmatched. This CDR3 comprises 14 residues. Germline V lookup: CDR1 SEHNR, CDR2 FQNEAQ (reference sequence). The CDR3 nucleotides are TGTGCCAGCAGCCCCCGGGACAGGAGTGACACCATATATTTT. It specifies CASSPRDRSDTIYF.

CDR3 region: CASDQLGGRNQPQHF. For the CDR3, the DNA is TGTGCCAGCGACCAATTGGGAGGTCGGAATCAGCCCCAGCATTTT. The chain employs TRBV28 and TRBJ1-5; D remains unclear. Germline values: CDR1 MDHEN, CDR2 SYDVKM. The CDR3 covers 15 residues. V shed 8 bases and J shed 4 bases, with 18 bases lying between them.

This clone was seen more than once but under ten times. The gene calls are TRBV6-1 and TRBJ1-3; D is possibly TRBD1 (6 bases). The CDR3 totals 14 residues. Per the germline V gene, CDR1 is MNHNS and CDR2 is SASEGT. Trimming took off 7 bases at V and 4 bases at J, with 14 bases between the two ends. The CDR3 region is CASNSGTIGNTIYF. CDR3 coding DNA: TGTGCCAGCAACTCCGGGACAATAGGAAACACCATATATTTT.